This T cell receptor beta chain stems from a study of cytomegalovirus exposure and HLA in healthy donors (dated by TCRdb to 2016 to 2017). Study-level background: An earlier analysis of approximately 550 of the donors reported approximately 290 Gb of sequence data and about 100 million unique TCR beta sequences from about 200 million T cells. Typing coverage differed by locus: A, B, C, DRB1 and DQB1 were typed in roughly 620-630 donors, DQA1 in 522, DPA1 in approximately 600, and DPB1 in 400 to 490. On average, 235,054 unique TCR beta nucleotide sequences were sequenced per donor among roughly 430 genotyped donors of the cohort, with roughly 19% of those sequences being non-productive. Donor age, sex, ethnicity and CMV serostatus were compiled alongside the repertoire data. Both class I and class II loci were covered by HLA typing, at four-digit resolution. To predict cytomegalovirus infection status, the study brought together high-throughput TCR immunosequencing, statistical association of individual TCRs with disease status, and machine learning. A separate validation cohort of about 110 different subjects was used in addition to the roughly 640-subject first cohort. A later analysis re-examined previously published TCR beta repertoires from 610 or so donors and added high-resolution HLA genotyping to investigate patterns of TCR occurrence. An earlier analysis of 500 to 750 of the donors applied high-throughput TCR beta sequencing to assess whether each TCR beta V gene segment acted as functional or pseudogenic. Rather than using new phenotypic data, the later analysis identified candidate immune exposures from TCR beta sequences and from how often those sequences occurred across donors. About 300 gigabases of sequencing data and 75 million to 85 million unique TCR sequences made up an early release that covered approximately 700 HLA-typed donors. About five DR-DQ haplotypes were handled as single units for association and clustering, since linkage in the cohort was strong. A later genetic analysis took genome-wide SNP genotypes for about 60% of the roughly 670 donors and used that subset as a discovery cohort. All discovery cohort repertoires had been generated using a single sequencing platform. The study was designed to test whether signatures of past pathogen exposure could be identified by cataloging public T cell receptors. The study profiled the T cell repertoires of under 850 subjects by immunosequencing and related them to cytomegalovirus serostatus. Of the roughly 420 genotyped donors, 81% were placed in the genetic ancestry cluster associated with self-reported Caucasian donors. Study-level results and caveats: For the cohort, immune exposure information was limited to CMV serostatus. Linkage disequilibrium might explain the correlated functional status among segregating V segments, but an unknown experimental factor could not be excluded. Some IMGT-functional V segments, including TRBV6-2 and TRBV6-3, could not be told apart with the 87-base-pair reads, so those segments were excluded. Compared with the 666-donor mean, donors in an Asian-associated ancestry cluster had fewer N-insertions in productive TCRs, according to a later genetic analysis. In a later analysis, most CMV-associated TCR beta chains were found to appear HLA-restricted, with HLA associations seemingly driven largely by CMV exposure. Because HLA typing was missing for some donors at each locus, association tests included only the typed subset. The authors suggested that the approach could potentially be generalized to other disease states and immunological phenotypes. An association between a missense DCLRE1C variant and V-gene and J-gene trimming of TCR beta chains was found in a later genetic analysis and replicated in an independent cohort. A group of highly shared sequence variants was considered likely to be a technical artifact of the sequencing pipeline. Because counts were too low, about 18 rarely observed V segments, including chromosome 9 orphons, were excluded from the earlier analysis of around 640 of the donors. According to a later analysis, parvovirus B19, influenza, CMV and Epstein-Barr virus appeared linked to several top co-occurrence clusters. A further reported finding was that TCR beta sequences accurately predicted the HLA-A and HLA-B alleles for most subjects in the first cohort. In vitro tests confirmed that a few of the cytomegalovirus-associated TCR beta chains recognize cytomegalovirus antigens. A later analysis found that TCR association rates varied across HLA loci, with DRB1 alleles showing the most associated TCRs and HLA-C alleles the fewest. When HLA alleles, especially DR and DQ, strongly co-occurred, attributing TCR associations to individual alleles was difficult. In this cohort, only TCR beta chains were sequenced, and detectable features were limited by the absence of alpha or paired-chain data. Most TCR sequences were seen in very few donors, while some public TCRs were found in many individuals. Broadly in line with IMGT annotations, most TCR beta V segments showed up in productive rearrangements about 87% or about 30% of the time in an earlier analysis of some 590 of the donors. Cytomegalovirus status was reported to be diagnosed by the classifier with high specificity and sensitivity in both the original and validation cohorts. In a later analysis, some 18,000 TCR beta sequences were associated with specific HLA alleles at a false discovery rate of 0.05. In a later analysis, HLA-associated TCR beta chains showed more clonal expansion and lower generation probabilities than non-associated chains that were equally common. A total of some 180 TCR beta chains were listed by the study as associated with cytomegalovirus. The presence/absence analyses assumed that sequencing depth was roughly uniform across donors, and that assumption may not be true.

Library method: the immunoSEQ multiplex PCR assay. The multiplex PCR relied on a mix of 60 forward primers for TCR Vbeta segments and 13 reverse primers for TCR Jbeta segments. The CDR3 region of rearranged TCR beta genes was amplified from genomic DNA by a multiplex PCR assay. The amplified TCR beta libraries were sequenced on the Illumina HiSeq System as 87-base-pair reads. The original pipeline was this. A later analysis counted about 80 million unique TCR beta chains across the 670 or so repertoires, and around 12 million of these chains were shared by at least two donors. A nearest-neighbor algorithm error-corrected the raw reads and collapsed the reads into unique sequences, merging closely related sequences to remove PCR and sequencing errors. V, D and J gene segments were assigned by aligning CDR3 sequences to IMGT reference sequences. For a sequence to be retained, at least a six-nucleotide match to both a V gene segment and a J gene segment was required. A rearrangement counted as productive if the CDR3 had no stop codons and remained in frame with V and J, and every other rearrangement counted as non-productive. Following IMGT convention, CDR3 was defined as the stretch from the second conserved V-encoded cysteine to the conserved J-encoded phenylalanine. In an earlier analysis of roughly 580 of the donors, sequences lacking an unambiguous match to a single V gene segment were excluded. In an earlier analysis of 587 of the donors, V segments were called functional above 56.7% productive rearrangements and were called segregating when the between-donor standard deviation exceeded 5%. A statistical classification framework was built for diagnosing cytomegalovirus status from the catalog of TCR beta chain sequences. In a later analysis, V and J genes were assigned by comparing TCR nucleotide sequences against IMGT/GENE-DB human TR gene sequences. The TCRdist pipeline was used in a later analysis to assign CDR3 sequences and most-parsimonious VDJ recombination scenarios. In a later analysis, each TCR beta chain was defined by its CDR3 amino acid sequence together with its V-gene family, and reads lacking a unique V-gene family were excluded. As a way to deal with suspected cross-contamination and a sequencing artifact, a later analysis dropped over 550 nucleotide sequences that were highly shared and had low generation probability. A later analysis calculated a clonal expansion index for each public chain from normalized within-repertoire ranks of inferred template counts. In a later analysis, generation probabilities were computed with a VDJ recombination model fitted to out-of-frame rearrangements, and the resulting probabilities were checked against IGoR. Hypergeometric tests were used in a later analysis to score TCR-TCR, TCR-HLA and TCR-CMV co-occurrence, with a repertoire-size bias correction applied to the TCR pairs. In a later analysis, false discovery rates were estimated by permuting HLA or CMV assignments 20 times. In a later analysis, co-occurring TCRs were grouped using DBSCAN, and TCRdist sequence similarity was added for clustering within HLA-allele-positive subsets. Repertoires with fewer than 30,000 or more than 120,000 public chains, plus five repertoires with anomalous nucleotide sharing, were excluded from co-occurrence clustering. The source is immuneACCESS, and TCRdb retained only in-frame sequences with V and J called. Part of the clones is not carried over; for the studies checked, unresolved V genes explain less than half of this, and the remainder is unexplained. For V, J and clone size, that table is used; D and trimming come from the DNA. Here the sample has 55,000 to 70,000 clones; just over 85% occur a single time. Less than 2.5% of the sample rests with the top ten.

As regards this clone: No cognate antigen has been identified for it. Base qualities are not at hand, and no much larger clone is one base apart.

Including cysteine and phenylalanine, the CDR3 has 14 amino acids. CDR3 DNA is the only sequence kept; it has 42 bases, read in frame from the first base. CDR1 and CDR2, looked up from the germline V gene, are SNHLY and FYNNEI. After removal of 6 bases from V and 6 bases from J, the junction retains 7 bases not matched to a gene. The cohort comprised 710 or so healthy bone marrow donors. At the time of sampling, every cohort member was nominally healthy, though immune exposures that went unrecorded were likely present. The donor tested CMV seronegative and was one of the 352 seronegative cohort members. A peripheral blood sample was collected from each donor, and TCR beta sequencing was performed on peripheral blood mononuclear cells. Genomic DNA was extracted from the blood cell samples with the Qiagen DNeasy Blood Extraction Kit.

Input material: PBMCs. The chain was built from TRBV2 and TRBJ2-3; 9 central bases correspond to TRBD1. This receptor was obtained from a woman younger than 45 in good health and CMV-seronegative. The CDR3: CASSAGTGPDTQYF. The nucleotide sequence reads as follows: TGTGCCAGCAGCGCCGGGACAGGGCCCGATACGCAGTATTTT.